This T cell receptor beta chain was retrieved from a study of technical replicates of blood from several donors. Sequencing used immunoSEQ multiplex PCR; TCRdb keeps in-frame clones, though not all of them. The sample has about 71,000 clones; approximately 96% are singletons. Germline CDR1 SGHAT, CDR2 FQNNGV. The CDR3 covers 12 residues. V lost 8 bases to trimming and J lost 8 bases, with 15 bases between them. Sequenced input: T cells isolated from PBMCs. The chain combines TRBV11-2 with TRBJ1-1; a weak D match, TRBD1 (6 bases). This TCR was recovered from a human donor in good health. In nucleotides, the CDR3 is TGTGCCAGCGCCACCACAGGGATCGAAGCTTTCTTT. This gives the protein CASATTGIEAFF. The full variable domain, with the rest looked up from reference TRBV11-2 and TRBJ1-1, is EAGVAQSPRYKIIEKRQSVAFWCNPISGHATLYWYQQILGQGPKLLIQFQNNGVVDDSQLPKDRFSAERLKGVDSTLKIQPAKLEDSAVYLCASATTGIEAFFGQGTRLTVV.